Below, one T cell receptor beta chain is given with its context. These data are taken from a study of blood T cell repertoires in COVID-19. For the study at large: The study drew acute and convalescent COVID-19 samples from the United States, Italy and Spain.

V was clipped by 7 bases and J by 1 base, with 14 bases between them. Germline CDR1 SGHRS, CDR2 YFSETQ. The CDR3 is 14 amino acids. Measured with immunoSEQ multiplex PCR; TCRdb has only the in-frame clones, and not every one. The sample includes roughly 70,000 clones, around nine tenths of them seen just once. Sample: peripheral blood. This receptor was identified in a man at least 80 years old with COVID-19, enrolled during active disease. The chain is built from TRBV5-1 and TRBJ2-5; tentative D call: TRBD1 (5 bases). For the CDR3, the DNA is TGCGCCAGCGGACCGGACAAAGCCCAAGAGACCCAGTACTTC. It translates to CASGPDKAQETQYF.